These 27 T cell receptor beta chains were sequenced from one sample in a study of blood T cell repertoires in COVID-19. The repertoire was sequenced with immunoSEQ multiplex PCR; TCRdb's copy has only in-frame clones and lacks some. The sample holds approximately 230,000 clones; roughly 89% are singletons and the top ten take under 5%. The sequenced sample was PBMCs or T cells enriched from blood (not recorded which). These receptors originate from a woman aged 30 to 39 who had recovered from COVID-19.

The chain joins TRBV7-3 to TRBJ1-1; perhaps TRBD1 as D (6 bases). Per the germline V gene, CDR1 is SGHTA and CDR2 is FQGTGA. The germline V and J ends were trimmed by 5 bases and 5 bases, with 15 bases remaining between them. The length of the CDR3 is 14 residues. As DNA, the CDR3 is TGTGCCAGCAGCCCCAGGGGTTCGGGAACTGAAGCTTTCTTT. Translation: CASSPRGSGTEAFF. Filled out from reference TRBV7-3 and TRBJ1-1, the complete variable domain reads GAGVSQTPSNKVTEKGKYVELRCDPISGHTALYWYRQSLGQGPEFLIYFQGTGAADDSGLPNDRFFAVRPEGSVSTLKIQRTERGDSAVYLCASSPRGSGTEAFFGQGTRLTVV.

The CDR3 DNA reads as TGTGCCAGCAGTCTAGCGGGAGGAATGATCGGGGAGCAGTTCTTC. Its translation is CASSLAGGMIGEQFF. V and J are TRBV25-1 and TRBJ2-1, with 11 bases lining up with TRBD2. This CDR3 is 15 amino acids long. V lost 5 bases to trimming and J lost 10 bases; unmatched junction nucleotides: 10. Per germline, CDR1 MGHDK and CDR2 SYGVNS.

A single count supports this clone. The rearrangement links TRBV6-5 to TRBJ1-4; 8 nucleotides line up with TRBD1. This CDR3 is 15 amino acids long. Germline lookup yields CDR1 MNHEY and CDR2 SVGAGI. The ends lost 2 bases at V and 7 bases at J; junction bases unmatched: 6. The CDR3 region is CASSYLRDRGEKLFF. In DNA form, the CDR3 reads TGTGCCAGCAGTTACCTTCGAGACAGGGGTGAAAAACTGTTTTTT.

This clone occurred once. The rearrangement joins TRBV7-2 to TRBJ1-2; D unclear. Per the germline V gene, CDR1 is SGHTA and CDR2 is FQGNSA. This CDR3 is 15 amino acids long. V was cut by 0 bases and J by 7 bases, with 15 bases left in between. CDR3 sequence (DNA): TGTGCCAGCAGCTTAGCGCGATACAGCTCGTCTGGCTACACCTTC. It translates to CASSLARYSSSGYTF.

This chain's CDR3 is CASSQATGLNYGYTF. In nucleotides, the CDR3 is TGCGCCAGCAGCCAAGCGACAGGTCTAAACTATGGCTACACCTTC. The rearrangement uses TRBV4-1 and TRBJ1-2; tentatively, D is TRBD1 (6 bases). The CDR3 covers 15 residues. Germline V gene data show CDR1 as MGHRA and CDR2 as YSYEKL. V was pared by 1 base and J by 2 bases, with 11 bases between.

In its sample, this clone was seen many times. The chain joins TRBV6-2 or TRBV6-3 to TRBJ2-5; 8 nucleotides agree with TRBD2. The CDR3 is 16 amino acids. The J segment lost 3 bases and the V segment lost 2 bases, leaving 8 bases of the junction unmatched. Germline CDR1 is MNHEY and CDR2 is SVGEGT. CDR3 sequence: CASSYRQTSEKETQYF. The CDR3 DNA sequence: TGTGCCAGCAGTTACCGTCAGACTAGCGAGAAAGAGACCCAGTACTTC.

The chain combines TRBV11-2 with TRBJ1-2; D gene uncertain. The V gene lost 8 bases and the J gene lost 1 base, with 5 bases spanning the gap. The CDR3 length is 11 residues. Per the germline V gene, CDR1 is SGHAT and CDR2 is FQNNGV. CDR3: CASGSNYGYTF. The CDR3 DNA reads TGTGCCAGCGGGAGTAACTATGGCTACACCTTC.

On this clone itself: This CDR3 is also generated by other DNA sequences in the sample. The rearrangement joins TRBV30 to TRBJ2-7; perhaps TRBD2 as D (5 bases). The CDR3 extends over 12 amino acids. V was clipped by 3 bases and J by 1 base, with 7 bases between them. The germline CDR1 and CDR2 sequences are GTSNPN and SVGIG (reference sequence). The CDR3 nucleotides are TGTGCCTGGAGCAGCGGTTCCTACGAGCAGTACTTC. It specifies CAWSSGSYEQYF.

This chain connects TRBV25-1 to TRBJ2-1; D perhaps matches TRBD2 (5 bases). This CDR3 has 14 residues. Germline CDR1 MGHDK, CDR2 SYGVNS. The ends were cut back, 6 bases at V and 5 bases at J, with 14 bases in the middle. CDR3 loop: CASRETSYHNEQFF. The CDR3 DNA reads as TGTGCCAGCAGGGAAACTAGTTACCACAATGAGCAGTTCTTC.

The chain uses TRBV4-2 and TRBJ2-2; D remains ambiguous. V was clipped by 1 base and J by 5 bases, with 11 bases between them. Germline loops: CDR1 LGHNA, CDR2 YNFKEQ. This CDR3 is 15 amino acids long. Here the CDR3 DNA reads TGTGCCAGCAGCCAAGTCGCCAGAATGACCGGGGAGCTGTTTTTT. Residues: CASSQVARMTGELFF.

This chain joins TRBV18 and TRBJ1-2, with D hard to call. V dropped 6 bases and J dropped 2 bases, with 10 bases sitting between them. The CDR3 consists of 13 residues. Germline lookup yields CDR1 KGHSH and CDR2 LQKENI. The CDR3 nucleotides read TGTGCCAGCTCCCGAGGCGGGAACTATGGCTACACCTTC. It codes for CASSRGGNYGYTF.

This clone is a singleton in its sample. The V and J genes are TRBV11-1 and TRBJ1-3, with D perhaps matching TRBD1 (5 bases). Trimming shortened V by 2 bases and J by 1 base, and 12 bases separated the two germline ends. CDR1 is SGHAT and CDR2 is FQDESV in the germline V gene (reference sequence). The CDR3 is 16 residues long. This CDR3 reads CASSLFTRQSGNTIYF. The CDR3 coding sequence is TGTGCCAGCAGCTTATTTACTCGACAGTCTGGAAACACCATATATTTT.

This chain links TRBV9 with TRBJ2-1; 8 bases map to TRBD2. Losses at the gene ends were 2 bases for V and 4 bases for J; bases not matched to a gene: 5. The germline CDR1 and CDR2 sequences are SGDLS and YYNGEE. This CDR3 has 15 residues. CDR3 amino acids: CASSVSSGLYNEQFF. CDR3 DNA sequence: TGTGCCAGCAGCGTCTCTAGCGGGTTATACAATGAGCAGTTCTTC. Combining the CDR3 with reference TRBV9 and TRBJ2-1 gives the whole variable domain DSGVTQTPKHLITATGQRVTLRCSPRSGDLSVYWYQQSLDQGLQFLIQYYNGEERAKGNILERFSAQQFPDLHSELNLSSLELGDSALYFCASSVSSGLYNEQFFGPGTRLTVL.

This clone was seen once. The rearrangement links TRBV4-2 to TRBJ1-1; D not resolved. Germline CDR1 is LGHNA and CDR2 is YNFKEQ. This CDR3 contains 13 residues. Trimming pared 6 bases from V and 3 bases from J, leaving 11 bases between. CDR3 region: CASRVGGDTEAFF. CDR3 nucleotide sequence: TGTGCCAGCAGGGTCGGCGGTGACACTGAAGCTTTCTTT.

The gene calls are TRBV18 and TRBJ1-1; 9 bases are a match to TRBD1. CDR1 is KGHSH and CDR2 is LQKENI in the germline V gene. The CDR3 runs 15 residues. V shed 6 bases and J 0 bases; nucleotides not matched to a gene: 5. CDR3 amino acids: CASSRDRDMNTEAFF. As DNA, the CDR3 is TGTGCCAGCTCGAGGGACAGGGATATGAACACTGAAGCTTTCTTT.

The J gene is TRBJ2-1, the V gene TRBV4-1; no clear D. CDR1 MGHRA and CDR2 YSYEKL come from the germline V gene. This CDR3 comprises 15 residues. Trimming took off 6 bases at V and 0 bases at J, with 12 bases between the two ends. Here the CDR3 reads CASRTVPSSYNEQFF. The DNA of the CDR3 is TGCGCCAGCAGGACCGTTCCTAGCTCCTACAATGAGCAGTTCTTC.

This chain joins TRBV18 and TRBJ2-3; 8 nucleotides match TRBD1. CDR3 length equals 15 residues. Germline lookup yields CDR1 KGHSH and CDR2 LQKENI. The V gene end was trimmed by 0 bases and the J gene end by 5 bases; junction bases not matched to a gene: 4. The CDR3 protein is CASSPPAGGKDTQYF. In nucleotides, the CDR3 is TGTGCCAGCTCACCACCGGCAGGGGGCAAAGATACGCAGTATTTT.

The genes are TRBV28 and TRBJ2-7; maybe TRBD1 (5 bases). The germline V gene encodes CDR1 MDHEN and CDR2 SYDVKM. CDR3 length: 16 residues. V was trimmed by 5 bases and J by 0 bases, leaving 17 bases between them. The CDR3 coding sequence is TGTGCCAGCAGTGTGACAGTTCTTTCAAGCTCCTACGAGCAGTACTTC. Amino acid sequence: CASSVTVLSSSYEQYF.

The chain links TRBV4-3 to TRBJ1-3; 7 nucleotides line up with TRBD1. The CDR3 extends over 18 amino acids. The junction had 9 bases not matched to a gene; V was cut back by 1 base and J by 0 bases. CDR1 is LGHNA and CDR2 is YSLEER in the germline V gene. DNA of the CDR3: TGCGCCAGCAGCCAAGGACAGGGAAGCTACCTCTCTGGAAACACCATATATTTT. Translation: CASSQGQGSYLSGNTIYF.

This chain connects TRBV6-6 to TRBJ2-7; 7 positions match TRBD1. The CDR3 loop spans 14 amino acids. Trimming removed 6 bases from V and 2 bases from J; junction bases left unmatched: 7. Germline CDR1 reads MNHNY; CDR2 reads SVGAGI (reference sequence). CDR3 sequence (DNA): TGTGCCAGCAGCACGGGACAGAACACCTACGAGCAGTACTTC. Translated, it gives CASSTGQNTYEQYF.

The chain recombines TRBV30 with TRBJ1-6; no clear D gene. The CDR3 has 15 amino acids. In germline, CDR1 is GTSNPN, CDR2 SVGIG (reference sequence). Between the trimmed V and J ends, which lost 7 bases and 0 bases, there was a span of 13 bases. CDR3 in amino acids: CALVFHGSYNSPLHF. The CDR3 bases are TGTGCCTTGGTCTTCCACGGCTCCTATAATTCACCCCTCCACTTT.

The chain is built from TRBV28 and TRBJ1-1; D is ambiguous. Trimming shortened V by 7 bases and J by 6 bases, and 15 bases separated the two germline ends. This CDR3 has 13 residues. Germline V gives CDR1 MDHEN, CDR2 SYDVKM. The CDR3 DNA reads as TGTGCCAGCACTGTGCGAGGCAACGCTGAAGCTTTCTTT. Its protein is CASTVRGNAEAFF.

The CDR3 sequence is CASSLFRDRGHEQYF. CDR3 coding DNA: TGTGCCAGCAGTCTCTTTCGGGACAGGGGGCACGAGCAGTACTTC. This sequence joins TRBV6-5 and TRBJ2-7; 12 nucleotides line up with TRBD1. Germline V gene data show CDR1 as MNHEY and CDR2 as SVGAGI. V was clipped by 5 bases and J by 5 bases; unmatched bases: 7. This CDR3 comprises 15 residues.

The CDR3 protein is CASREGQGTTNEKLFF. The CDR3 nucleotides read TGTGCCAGCAGGGAGGGACAGGGGACAACTAATGAAAAACTGTTTTTT. The J gene is TRBJ1-4, the V gene TRBV2; TRBD1 matches 10 bases. The CDR3 sequence is 16 residues long. With 6 bases clipped from V and 0 bases from J, the junction kept 4 bases outside the gene matches. In germline, CDR1 is SNHLY, CDR2 FYNNEI. The full variable domain, with the rest looked up from reference TRBV2 and TRBJ1-4, is EPEVTQTPSHQVTQMGQEVILRCVPISNHLYFYWYRQILGQKVEFLVSFYNNEISEKSEIFDDQFSVERPDGSNFTLKIRSTKLEDSAMYFCASREGQGTTNEKLFFGSGTQLSVL.

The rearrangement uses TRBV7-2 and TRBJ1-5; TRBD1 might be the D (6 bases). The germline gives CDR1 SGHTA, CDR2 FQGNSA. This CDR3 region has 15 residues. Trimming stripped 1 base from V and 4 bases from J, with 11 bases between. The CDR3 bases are TGTGCCAGCAGCTTAGATGGCAGGGGAAATCAGCCCCAGCATTTT. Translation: CASSLDGRGNQPQHF.

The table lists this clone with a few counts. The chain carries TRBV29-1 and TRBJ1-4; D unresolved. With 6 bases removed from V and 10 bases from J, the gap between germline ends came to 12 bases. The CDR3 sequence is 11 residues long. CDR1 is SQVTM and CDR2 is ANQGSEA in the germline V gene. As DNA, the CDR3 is TGCAGCGTCTTCTCGACGGGAAAACTGTTTTTT. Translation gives CSVFSTGKLFF. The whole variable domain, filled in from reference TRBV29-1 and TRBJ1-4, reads SAVISQKPSRDICQRGTSLTIQCQVDSQVTMMFWYRQQPGQSLTLIATANQGSEATYESGFVIDKFPISRPNLTFSTLTVSNMSPEDSSIYLCSVFSTGKLFFGSGTQLSVL.

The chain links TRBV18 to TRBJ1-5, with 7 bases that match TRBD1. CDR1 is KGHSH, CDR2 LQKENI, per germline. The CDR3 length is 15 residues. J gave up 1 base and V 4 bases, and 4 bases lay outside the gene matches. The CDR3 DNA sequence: TGTGCCAGCTCACGAGAGGGACAGAGCAATCAGCCCCAGCATTTT. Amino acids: CASSREGQSNQPQHF. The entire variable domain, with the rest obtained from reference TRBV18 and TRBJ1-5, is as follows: NAGVMQNPRHLVRRRGQEARLRCSPMKGHSHVYWYRQLPEEGLKFMVYLQKENIIDESGMPKERFSAEFPKEGPSILRIQQVVRGDSAAYFCASSREGQSNQPQHFGDGTRLSIL.